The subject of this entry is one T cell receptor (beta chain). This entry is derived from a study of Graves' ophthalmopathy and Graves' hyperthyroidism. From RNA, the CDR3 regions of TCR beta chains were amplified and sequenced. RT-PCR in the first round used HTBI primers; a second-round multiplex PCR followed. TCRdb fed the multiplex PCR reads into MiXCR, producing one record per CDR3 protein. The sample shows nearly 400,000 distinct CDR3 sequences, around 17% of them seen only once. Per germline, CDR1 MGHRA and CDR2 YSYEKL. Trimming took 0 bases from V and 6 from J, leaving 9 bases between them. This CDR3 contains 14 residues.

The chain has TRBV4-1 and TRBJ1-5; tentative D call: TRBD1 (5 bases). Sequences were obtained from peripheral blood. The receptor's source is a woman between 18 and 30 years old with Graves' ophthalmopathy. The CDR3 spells CASSQEGGFQPQHF. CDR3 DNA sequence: TGCGCCAGCAGCCAAGAGGGGGGGTTTCAGCCCCAGCATTTT.